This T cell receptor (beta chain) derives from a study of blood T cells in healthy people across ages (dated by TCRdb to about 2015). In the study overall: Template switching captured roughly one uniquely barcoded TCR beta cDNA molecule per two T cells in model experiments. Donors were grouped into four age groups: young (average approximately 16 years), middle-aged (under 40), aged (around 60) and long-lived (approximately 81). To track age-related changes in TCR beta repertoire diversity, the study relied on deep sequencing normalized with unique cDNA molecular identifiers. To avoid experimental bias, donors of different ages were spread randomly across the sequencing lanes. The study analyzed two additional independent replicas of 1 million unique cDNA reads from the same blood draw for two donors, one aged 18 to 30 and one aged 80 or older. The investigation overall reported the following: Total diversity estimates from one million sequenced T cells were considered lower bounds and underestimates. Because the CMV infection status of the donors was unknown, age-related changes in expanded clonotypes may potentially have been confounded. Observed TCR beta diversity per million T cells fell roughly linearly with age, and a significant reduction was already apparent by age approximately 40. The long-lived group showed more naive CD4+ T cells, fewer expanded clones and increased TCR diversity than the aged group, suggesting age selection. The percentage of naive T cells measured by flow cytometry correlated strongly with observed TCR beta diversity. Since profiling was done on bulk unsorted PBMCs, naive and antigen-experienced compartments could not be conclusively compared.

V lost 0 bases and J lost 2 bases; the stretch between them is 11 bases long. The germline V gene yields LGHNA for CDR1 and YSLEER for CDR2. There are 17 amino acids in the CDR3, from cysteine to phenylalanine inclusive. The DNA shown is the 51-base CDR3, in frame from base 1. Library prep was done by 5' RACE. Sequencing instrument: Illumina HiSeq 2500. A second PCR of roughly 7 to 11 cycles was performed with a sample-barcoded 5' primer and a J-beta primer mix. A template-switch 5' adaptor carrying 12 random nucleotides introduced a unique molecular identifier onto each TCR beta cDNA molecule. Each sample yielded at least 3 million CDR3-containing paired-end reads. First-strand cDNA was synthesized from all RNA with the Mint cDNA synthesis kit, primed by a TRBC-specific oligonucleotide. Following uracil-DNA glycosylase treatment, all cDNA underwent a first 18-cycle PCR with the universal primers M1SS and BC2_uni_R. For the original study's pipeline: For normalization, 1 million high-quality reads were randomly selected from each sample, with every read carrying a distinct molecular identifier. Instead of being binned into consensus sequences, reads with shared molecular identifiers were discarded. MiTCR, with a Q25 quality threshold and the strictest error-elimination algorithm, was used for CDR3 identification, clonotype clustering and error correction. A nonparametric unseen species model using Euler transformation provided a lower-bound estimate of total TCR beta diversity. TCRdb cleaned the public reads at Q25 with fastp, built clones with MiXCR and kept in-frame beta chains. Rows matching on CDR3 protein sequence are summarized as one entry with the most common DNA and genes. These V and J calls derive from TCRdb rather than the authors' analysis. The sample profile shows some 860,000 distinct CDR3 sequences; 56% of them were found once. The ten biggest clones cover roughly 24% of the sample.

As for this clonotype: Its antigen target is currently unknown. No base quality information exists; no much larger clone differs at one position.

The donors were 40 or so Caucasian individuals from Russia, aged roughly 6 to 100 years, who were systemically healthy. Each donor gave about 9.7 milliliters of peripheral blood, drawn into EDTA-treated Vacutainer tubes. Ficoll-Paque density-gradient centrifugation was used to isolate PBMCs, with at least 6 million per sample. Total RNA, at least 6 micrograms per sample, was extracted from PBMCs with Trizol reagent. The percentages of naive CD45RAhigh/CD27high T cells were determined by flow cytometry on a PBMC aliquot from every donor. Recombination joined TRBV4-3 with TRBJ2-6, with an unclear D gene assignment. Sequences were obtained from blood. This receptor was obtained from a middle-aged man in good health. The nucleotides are TGCGCCAGCAGCCAAGATTTAACTGGGGCTGGGGCCAACGTCCTGACTTTC. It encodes CASSQDLTGAGANVLTF.